This record looks at one T cell receptor beta chain sequence and its context. Its antigen is as yet unknown. An end of the junction does not agree with germline; a read error may underlie this. These data originate in a study of post-analysis software for immune sequencing data. Study-level information: Progressive-relapsing, secondary progressive and relapsing-remitting multiple sclerosis were among the disease courses included.

This CDR3 has 18 residues. Germline CDR1 MGHRA, CDR2 YSYEKL. Study-wide findings and caveats: TRBV5-6, TRBV5-1 and TRBV20-1 belonged to a set of roughly 5 TRBV segments that were more frequent in patients than controls. The normalized Chao1 diversity of multiple sclerosis patients was significantly lower than that of controls.

cDNA libraries of TCR beta carried unique molecular identifiers. Around 500,000 cDNA molecules came from about 1 to 10 million T cells. TCRdb recomputed calls from the PCR reads with MiXCR, one row per CDR3 protein. The sample lists around 400,000 distinct CDR3 sequences, approximately 33% occurring once. The gene calls are TRBV4-1 and TRBJ2-3; D is unresolved. Source material: blood. The source of this sequence is a girl aged 10 to 17 with multiple sclerosis. The CDR3 DNA reads as TGCGCCAGCAGCCAAGATATAACGGCTCCCCTTAGCATAGATACGCAGTATTTT. It is translated as CASSQDITAPLSIDTQYF.